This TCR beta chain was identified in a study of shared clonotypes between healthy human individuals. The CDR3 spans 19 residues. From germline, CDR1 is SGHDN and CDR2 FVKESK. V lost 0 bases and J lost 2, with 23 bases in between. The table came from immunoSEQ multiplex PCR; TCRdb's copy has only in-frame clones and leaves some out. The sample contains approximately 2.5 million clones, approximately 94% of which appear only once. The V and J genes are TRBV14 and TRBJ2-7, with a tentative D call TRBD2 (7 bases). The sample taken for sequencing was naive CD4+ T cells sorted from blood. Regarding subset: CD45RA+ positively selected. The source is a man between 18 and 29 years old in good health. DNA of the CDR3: TGTGCCAGCAGCCAAGAAGAAGGGGGGGTGAAGCGGCGAACCTACGAGCAGTACTTC. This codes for CASSQEEGGVKRRTYEQYF.